The 9 T cell receptor beta chains reported below all come from one sample, sequenced in a study of identical twins. TCRdb re-derived calls from the 5' RACE reads in MiXCR, one entry per CDR3 protein. The sample has around 240,000 distinct CDR3 sequences; roughly 7% are singletons. The sample was also reused in another study, on yellow fever vaccine responses in identical twins.

Material for sequencing was memory (CD45RO+) T cells sorted from blood. The receptor source for this set is a young woman in good health.

This clonotype was picked up many times. V and J are TRBV29-1 and TRBJ2-1, with D maybe TRBD2 (7 bases). The CDR3 contains 15 residues. V was pared by 3 bases and J by 4 bases, with 16 bases between. Looked up from germline, CDR1 is SQVTM and CDR2 is ANQGSEA. CDR3 DNA sequence: TGCAGCGTTGACGGCGGGGGCCCCGCGTACAATGAGCAGTTCTTC. Translated, it gives CSVDGGGPAYNEQFF.

This clonotype was counted a few times. The rearrangement links TRBV18 to TRBJ2-5, with D tentatively TRBD2 (5 bases). The germline V gene has CDR1 KGHSH and CDR2 LQKENI. This CDR3 spans 13 amino acids. Trimming took 2 bases from V and 4 from J, leaving 8 bases between them. CDR3 loop: CASSPVEGETQYF. The CDR3 DNA is TGTGCCAGCTCACCAGTTGAGGGAGAGACCCAGTACTTC.

This clonotype was counted only a few times. The chain is built from TRBV6-5 and TRBJ2-3; TRBD2 agrees at 7 bases. Germline-derived CDR1 and CDR2 are MNHEY and SVGAGI. Losses at the gene ends were 0 bases for V and 4 bases for J; bases not matched to a gene: 7. The CDR3 runs 16 residues. For the CDR3, the DNA is TGTGCCAGCAGTTACTCGATCTCTGGACTAGCAGATACGCAGTATTTT. Amino acids: CASSYSISGLADTQYF.

Many counts were recorded for this clonotype. V gene TRBV20-1 combines with J gene TRBJ2-3; D assignment may be TRBD1 or TRBD2 (5 bases each). Germline loops: CDR1 DFQATT, CDR2 SNEGSKA (reference sequence). The CDR3 runs 13 residues. V was pared by 6 bases and J by 3 bases, with 13 bases between. CDR3 region: CSAFRDLTDTQYF. CDR3 nucleotides: TGCAGTGCCTTCCGGGACCTAACAGATACGCAGTATTTT.

This clonotype has more than one count but fewer than ten. The V gene is TRBV7-9, the J gene TRBJ2-3; 7 bases match TRBD2. Trimming took 2 bases from V and 11 from J; bases not matched to a gene: 7. Germline CDR1 is SEHNR and CDR2 is FQNEAQ (reference sequence). There are 13 residues in the CDR3. The CDR3 spells CASSLTGLVGQYF. The DNA for the CDR3 is TGTGCCAGCAGCTTAACCGGACTAGTCGGGCAGTATTTT.

This clonotype was counted many times. V gene TRBV27 combines with J gene TRBJ1-5, with a tentative D call TRBD1 (6 bases). V was pared by 3 bases and J by 2 bases, with 14 bases between. CDR1 is MNHEY and CDR2 is SMNVEV in the germline V gene (reference sequence). This CDR3 has 16 amino acids. The CDR3 DNA reads as TGTGCCAGCAGTTTGGGGTTAGGGGGGGGCAATCAGCCCCAGCATTTT. It specifies CASSLGLGGGNQPQHF.

This clonotype was counted ten times or more. This sequence joins TRBV3-1 and TRBJ2-1; 8 nucleotides agree with TRBD2. The germline CDR1 and CDR2 sequences are LGHDT and YNNKEL (reference sequence). V trimming: 0 bases; J trimming: 4 bases; junction bases outside the gene matches: 2. The CDR3 runs to 15 residues. The CDR3 is CASSQEAGGYNEQFF. The CDR3 region has the DNA TGTGCCAGCAGCCAAGAGGCGGGGGGTTACAATGAGCAGTTCTTC.

This clonotype was seen more than once but under ten times. This chain joins TRBV20-1 and TRBJ2-1; D might be TRBD2 (5 bases). V was clipped by 5 bases and J by 8 bases, with 10 bases between them. Per germline, CDR1 DFQATT and CDR2 SNEGSKA (reference sequence). This CDR3 has 11 amino acids. In DNA form, the CDR3 reads TGCAGTGCTTGGCGGGTGGATGAGCAGTTCTTC. Protein product: CSAWRVDEQFF.

This clonotype has a handful of counts. V usage is TRBV12-5 and J usage is TRBJ2-7, with 7 bases lining up with TRBD2. V lost 8 bases to trimming and J lost 2 bases; unmatched junction nucleotides: 6. The V gene's germline CDR1 is LGHNT and CDR2 FRNRAP. The CDR3 length is 13 residues. The CDR3, as DNA: TGTGCTAGTACCTACGGGGGGACCTACGAGCAGTACTTC. Translating gives CASTYGGTYEQYF. Variable domain in full (rest from reference TRBV12-5 and TRBJ2-7): DARVTQTPRHKVTEMGQEVTMRCQPILGHNTVFWYRQTMMQGLELLAYFRNRAPLDDSGMPKDRFSAEMPDATLATLKIQPSEPRDSAVYFCASTYGGTYEQYFGPGTRLTVT.